These 30 T cell receptor beta chains were sequenced from one sample in a study of cytomegalovirus exposure and HLA in healthy donors. Assay: immunoSEQ multiplex PCR; the TCRdb copy retains only in-frame clones and omits some. The data show under 250,000 clones, with around 87% seen just once and roughly 2% held by the top ten. The source material was PBMCs. The source is a woman aged 18-29 years in good health and CMV-seropositive.

This chain links TRBV18 with TRBJ1-1; D is unclear. CDR3 length: 13 amino acids. Per the germline V gene, CDR1 is KGHSH and CDR2 is LQKENI. The V end lost 1 base, the J end lost 3 bases, and 6 bases lay between the germline ends. In DNA, the CDR3 is TGTGCCAGCTCACCACGATCGGACACTGAAGCTTTCTTT. Protein product: CASSPRSDTEAFF.

The chain carries TRBV27 and TRBJ1-2, with TRBD1 matching 11 bases. V lost 5 bases, J lost 3 bases, and 8 bases stayed unmatched. The germline CDR1 and CDR2 sequences are MNHEY and SMNVEV (reference sequence). The length of the CDR3 is 16 residues. The DNA of the CDR3 is TGTGCCAGCAGTAGTCAGCGGACAGGGGGCCACTATGGCTACACCTTC. Translating it yields CASSSQRTGGHYGYTF.

The genes are TRBV18 and TRBJ2-7, with 7 bases matching TRBD2. The trim removed 5 bases at V and 3 bases at J, leaving 7 bases unmatched. In germline, CDR1 is KGHSH, CDR2 LQKENI. The CDR3 loop spans 14 amino acids. The CDR3 DNA is TGTGCCAGCTCAACCGGATGGACTAGCTACGAGCAGTACTTC. Translating gives CASSTGWTSYEQYF. Full variable domain (missing parts from reference TRBV18 and TRBJ2-7): NAGVMQNPRHLVRRRGQEARLRCSPMKGHSHVYWYRQLPEEGLKFMVYLQKENIIDESGMPKERFSAEFPKEGPSILRIQQVVRGDSAAYFCASSTGWTSYEQYFGPGTRLTVT.

The chain carries TRBV9 and TRBJ1-2; D unresolved. Germline-derived CDR1 and CDR2 are SGDLS and YYNGEE. V lost 4 bases, J lost 2 bases, and 12 bases lay in between. This CDR3 spans 14 amino acids. CDR3 sequence (DNA): TGTGCCAGCAGCTCAGCGGGCCACAACTATGGCTACACCTTC. It translates to CASSSAGHNYGYTF.

The rearrangement links TRBV5-1 to TRBJ2-2; possibly TRBD2 for D (6 bases). The V end was cut by 4 bases, the J end by 1 base, with 8 bases between. CDR1 SGHRS and CDR2 YFSETQ come from the germline V gene. There are 14 residues in the CDR3. Here the CDR3 reads CASSDSGNTGELFF. In nucleotides, the CDR3 is TGCGCCAGCAGCGATAGCGGGAACACCGGGGAGCTGTTTTTT.

V gene TRBV23-1 combines with J gene TRBJ2-5, with D unresolved. TRBV23-1 is reported as an ORF; its role is uncertain. The germline V and J ends were trimmed by 2 bases and 0 bases, with 4 bases remaining between them. The CDR3 runs to 13 residues. The CDR3 DNA sequence: TGCGCCAGCAGTCAAATAAACCAAGAGACCCAGTACTTC. This codes for CASSQINQETQYF.

This clone was recorded once. The chain combines TRBV5-8 with TRBJ2-7, with 11 bases that match TRBD2. The CDR3 runs to 17 residues. The V and J ends lost 4 bases and 2 bases, in that order; junction bases with no gene match: 11. Germline CDR1 and CDR2: SGHTS and YDEGEE. For the CDR3, the DNA is TGTGCCAGCAGCAAAACTTTCTTGGGACTAGCGGCCTACGAGCAGTACTTC. Protein product: CASSKTFLGLAAYEQYF.

As concerns this clone: Other nucleotide sequences in the sample specify the same CDR3. The J gene is TRBJ1-2, the V gene TRBV15; no clear D gene. The CDR3 is 13 residues long. V was trimmed by 0 bases and J by 4 bases, leaving 6 bases between them. From germline, CDR1 is LNHNV and CDR2 YYDKDF (reference sequence). As DNA, the CDR3 is TGTGCCACCAGCAGAGACCGAGGCTATGGCTACACCTTC. This codes for CATSRDRGYGYTF.

This sequence joins TRBV7-6 and TRBJ2-7; 7 positions match TRBD2. The CDR3 consists of 17 residues. In germline, CDR1 is SGHVS, CDR2 FNYEAQ. With V trimmed by 5 bases and J by 2 bases, 15 bases remained unmatched. CDR3 in DNA: TGTGCCAGCAGCCGACGCTTGACTAGCTTATTCACCTACGAGCAGTACTTC. Its translation: CASSRRLTSLFTYEQYF.

The chain couples TRBV7-6 to TRBJ2-1; TRBD2 is a possible D gene (6 bases). V lost 2 bases to trimming and J lost 8 bases, with 13 bases between them. Germline values: CDR1 SGHVS, CDR2 FNYEAQ. The CDR3 runs to 14 residues. CDR3 nucleotide sequence: TGTGCCAGCAGCTTAATACCCGGGAGCTATGAGCAGTTCTTC. Translation: CASSLIPGSYEQFF.

V is TRBV13 and J is TRBJ2-1; TRBD2 matches 9 bases. Trimming at V came to 8 bases and at J to 2 bases, leaving 10 bases not matched to a gene. The CDR3 runs to 16 residues. CDR1 is PRHDT and CDR2 is FYEKMQ in the germline V gene (reference sequence). Written as DNA, the CDR3 is TGTGCCAGCTCTAAGGCGGGAGGGCCGACCTACAATGAGCAGTTCTTC. Translation: CASSKAGGPTYNEQFF.

The chain employs TRBV28 and TRBJ2-1, with 8 bases that match TRBD2. There are 13 residues in the CDR3. Germline loops: CDR1 MDHEN, CDR2 SYDVKM. V shed 5 bases and J 5 bases; nucleotides not matched to a gene: 2. The CDR3 loop reads CASSRGLDNEQFF. The CDR3 DNA sequence: TGTGCCAGCAGTCGGGGACTAGACAATGAGCAGTTCTTC.

The CDR3 reads CASSLRGGVGGYGYTF. The DNA for the CDR3 is TGTGCCAGCAGTTTAAGGGGGGGAGTGGGAGGGTATGGCTACACCTTC. This sequence joins TRBV28 and TRBJ1-2; tentative D call: TRBD1 (6 bases). Trimming removed 2 bases from V and 5 bases from J, with 18 bases in between. Germline CDR1 MDHEN, CDR2 SYDVKM. The CDR3 length is 16 residues.

The chain is built from TRBV11-1 and TRBJ2-1; tentatively, D is TRBD2 (5 bases). Germline V gene lookup returns CDR1 SGHAT and CDR2 FQDESV (reference sequence). The V gene lost 2 bases and the J gene lost 1 base, with 12 bases spanning the gap. There are 16 residues in the CDR3. This CDR3 reads CASSLIMRVSYNEQFF. The CDR3 coding sequence is TGTGCCAGCAGCTTAATTATGCGGGTATCCTACAATGAGCAGTTCTTC. The full variable domain, rest sourced from reference TRBV11-1 and TRBJ2-1, is EAEVAQSPRYKITEKSQAVAFWCDPISGHATLYWYRQILGQGPELLVQFQDESVVDDSQLPKDRFSAERLKGVDSTLKIQPAELGDSAMYLCASSLIMRVSYNEQFFGPGTRLTVL.

This clone was seen a handful of times. The chain couples TRBV25-1 to TRBJ1-3; the match to TRBD1 covers 8 bases. CDR3 length equals 13 residues. J lost 4 bases, V lost 4 bases, and 0 bases had no gene match. The germline V gene encodes CDR1 MGHDK and CDR2 SYGVNS. The CDR3, as DNA: TGTGCCAGCAGTGGGACAGGGGGAAACACCATATATTTT. Translating gives CASSGTGGNTIYF. The full variable domain, in which reference TRBV25-1 and TRBJ1-3 provide the parts outside the CDR3, is EADIYQTPRYLVIGTGKKITLECSQTMGHDKMYWYQQDPGMELHLIHYSYGVNSTEKGDLSSESTVSRIRTEHFPLTLESARPSHTSQYLCASSGTGGNTIYFGEGSWLTVV.

This clone was detected only a few times. The chain carries TRBV5-1 and TRBJ2-7; 9 nucleotides line up with TRBD1. CDR1 and CDR2 from the germline V gene are SGHRS and YFSETQ. The V gene end was trimmed by 4 bases and the J gene end by 0 bases; junction bases not matched to a gene: 8. The CDR3 length is 16 residues. Here the CDR3 reads CASSPWTGESSYEQYF. The CDR3 DNA is TGCGCCAGCAGCCCCTGGACAGGGGAAAGCTCCTACGAGCAGTACTTC.

The chain links TRBV6-5 to TRBJ2-1; perhaps TRBD1 as D (5 bases). Trimming pared 7 bases from V and 7 bases from J, leaving 14 bases between. The CDR3 totals 13 residues. Germline V lookup: CDR1 MNHEY, CDR2 SVGAGI. In DNA form, the CDR3 reads TGTGCCAGCACGGTAGCCCCAGGGAATGAGCAGTTCTTC. This gives the protein CASTVAPGNEQFF.

CDR3 amino acids: CASSSRPALAGGPTDTQYF. DNA for the CDR3: TGTGCCAGCAGCTCCCGCCCGGCCCTAGCGGGAGGCCCCACAGATACGCAGTATTTT. V usage is TRBV11-3 and J usage is TRBJ2-3; 11 bases fit TRBD2. The V gene's germline CDR1 is SGHNT and CDR2 YENEEA. Trimming removed 4 bases from V and 2 bases from J; junction bases left unmatched: 14. This CDR3 contains 19 residues. The complete variable domain, with remaining parts taken from reference TRBV11-3 and TRBJ2-3, reads EAGVVQSPRYKIIEKKQPVAFWCNPISGHNTLYWYLQNLGQGPELLIRYENEEAVDDSQLPKDRFSAERLKGVDSTLKIQPAELGDSAVYLCASSSRPALAGGPTDTQYFGPGTRLTVL.

This clone turned up a few times. V and J are TRBV28 and TRBJ1-2, with TRBD1 as a possible D gene (5 bases). Germline V CDR1 and CDR2: MDHEN, SYDVKM. Trimming removed 7 bases from V and 0 bases from J, with 12 bases in between. The CDR3 extends over 14 amino acids. The CDR3 nucleotides are TGTGCCAGCACCCTCGGGGGGGCTAACTATGGCTACACCTTC. Its protein is CASTLGGANYGYTF.

V is TRBV5-1 and J is TRBJ2-5; D is unclear. CDR3 length equals 15 residues. V was pared by 0 bases and J by 2 bases, with 11 bases between. Per the germline V gene, CDR1 is SGHRS and CDR2 is YFSETQ. CDR3 nucleotide sequence: TGCGCCAGCAGCTTGGGCCAGGCGCAACAAGAGACCCAGTACTTC. Protein sequence: CASSLGQAQQETQYF. The full variable domain, in which reference TRBV5-1 and TRBJ2-5 provide the parts outside the CDR3, is KAGVTQTPRYLIKTRGQQVTLSCSPISGHRSVSWYQQTPGQGLQFLFEYFSETQRNKGNFPGRFSGRQFSNSRSEMNVSTLELGDSALYLCASSLGQAQQETQYFGPGTRLLVL.

Only a few counts were recorded for this clone. The V call is TRBV20-1, the J call TRBJ2-7; the D gene is possibly TRBD1 (6 bases). The ends were cut back, 5 bases at V and 5 bases at J, with 10 bases in the middle. This CDR3 has 11 amino acids. Germline V gene sequence: CDR1 DFQATT, CDR2 SNEGSKA (reference sequence). The CDR3 reads CSAYQGHEQYF. The CDR3 DNA reads TGCAGTGCTTACCAGGGGCACGAGCAGTACTTC.

V gene TRBV5-4 combines with J gene TRBJ2-1, with TRBD2 matching over 7 bases. Germline V gene data show CDR1 as SGHNT and CDR2 as YYREEE (reference sequence). This CDR3 has 14 residues. V shed 2 bases, J shed 7 bases, and the junction held 6 bases outside the gene matches. The CDR3 DNA reads TGTGCCAGCAGCTTATCGGGGGGAGTGAATGAGCAGTTCTTC. This gives the protein CASSLSGGVNEQFF. Together with reference TRBV5-4 and TRBJ2-1, the CDR3 gives the full variable domain: ETGVTQSPTHLIKTRGQQVTLRCSSQSGHNTVSWYQQALGQGPQFIFQYYREEENGRGNFPPRFSGLQFPNYSSELNVNALELDDSALYLCASSLSGGVNEQFFGPGTRLTVL.

In nucleotides, the CDR3 is TGCAGCGTTGAACTCACATGGGACACCTCCTACGAGCAGTACTTC. This encodes CSVELTWDTSYEQYF. The chain combines TRBV29-1 with TRBJ2-7; a possible D gene is TRBD1 (6 bases). CDR3 length: 15 residues. Germline CDR1 reads SQVTM; CDR2 reads ANQGSEA. Trimming removed 2 bases from V and 0 bases from J, with 14 bases in between.

This clone turned up a few times. This chain uses TRBV2 with TRBJ1-1; no reliable D call. This CDR3 is built from 11 residues. Germline V lookup: CDR1 SNHLY, CDR2 FYNNEI. The V end lost 11 bases, the J end lost 5 bases, and 12 bases lay between the germline ends. CDR3 coding DNA: TGTGCCTCCGGAGGTAGGACTGAAGCTTTCTTT. It codes for CASGGRTEAFF.

The chain has TRBV10-1 and TRBJ2-1, with TRBD2 matching 9 bases. Germline lookup yields CDR1 WNHNN and CDR2 SYGVQD (reference sequence). The CDR3 extends over 15 amino acids. After removal of 5 bases from V and 0 bases from J, the junction contained 2 bases not matched to a gene. The CDR3 region is CASSLAGSSYNEQFF. Here the CDR3 DNA reads TGCGCCAGCAGTCTAGCGGGAAGCTCCTACAATGAGCAGTTCTTC.

The chain couples TRBV5-8 to TRBJ1-2; tentatively, D is TRBD1 (6 bases). V lost 3 bases and J lost 4, with 13 bases in between. CDR1 is SGHTS, CDR2 YDEGEE, per germline. The CDR3 sequence is 14 residues long. CDR3 sequence reads: CASSSQYRAYGYTF. CDR3 in DNA: TGTGCCAGCAGCTCCCAATACAGGGCCTATGGCTACACCTTC.

The rearrangement joins TRBV27 to TRBJ2-4; 9 nucleotides agree with TRBD1. The CDR3 length is 15 residues. Germline assignment: CDR1 MNHEY and CDR2 SMNVEV (reference sequence). With V trimmed by 0 bases and J by 4 bases, 1 base remained unmatched. CDR3 DNA sequence: TGTGCCAGCAGTTTATCGGGGACAGGGAAAAACATTCAGTACTTC. This codes for CASSLSGTGKNIQYF.

The chain is built from TRBV15 and TRBJ1-2, with 8 bases that match TRBD1. There are 15 residues in the CDR3. The ends lost 6 bases at V and 3 bases at J; junction bases unmatched: 9. Germline values: CDR1 LNHNV, CDR2 YYDKDF (reference sequence). CDR3 amino acids: CATRAQGAYYYGYTF. CDR3 in DNA: TGTGCCACCAGAGCTCAGGGGGCATATTACTATGGCTACACCTTC.

CDR3 bases: TGTGCCAGCAGTTTATCTCTCCTCAATGAGCAGTTCTTC. This gives the protein CASSLSLLNEQFF. The V gene is TRBV27, the J gene TRBJ2-1; D is uncertain. Trimming removed 0 bases from V and 6 bases from J, with 6 bases in between. Per germline, CDR1 MNHEY and CDR2 SMNVEV (reference sequence). The CDR3 runs 13 residues.

This chain links TRBV6-1 with TRBJ1-3; TRBD1 might be the D (6 bases). The CDR3 contains 15 residues. Looked up from germline, CDR1 is MNHNS and CDR2 is SASEGT. V shed 5 bases and J shed 0 bases, with 11 bases lying between them. This CDR3 is CASSPDRTSGNTIYF. CDR3 DNA sequence: TGTGCCAGCAGTCCCGACAGGACCTCTGGAAACACCATATATTTT.